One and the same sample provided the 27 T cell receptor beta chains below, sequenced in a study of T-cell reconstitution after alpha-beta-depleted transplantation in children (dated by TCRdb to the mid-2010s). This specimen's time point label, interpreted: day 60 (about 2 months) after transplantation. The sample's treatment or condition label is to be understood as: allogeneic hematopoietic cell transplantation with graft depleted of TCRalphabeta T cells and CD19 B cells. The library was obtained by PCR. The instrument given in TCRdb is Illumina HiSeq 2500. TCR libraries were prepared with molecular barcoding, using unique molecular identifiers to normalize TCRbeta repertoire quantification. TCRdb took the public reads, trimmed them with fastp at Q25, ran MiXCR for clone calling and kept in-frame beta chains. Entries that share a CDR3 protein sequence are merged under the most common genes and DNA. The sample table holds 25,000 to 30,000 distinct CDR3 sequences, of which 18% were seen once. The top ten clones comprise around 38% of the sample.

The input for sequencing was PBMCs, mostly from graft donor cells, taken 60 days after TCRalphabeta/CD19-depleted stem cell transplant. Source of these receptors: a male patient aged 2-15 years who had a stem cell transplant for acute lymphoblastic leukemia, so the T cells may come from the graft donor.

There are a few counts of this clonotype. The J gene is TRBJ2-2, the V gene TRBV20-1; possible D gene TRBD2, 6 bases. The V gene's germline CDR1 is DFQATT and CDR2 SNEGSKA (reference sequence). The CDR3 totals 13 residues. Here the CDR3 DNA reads TGCCGGCGGCGGCGGGAGAACACCGGGGAGCTGTTTTTT. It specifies CRRRRENTGELFF.

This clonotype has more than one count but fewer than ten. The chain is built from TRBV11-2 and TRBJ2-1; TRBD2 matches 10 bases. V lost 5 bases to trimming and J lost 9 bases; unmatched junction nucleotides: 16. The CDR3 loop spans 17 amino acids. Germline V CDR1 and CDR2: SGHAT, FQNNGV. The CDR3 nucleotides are TGTGCCAGCAGCCCAATCTTCGGAGCTAGCGGGGGCGGTGAGCAGTTCTTC. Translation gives CASSPIFGASGGGEQFF. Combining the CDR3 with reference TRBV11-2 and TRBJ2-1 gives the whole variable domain EAGVAQSPRYKIIEKRQSVAFWCNPISGHATLYWYQQILGQGPKLLIQFQNNGVVDDSQLPKDRFSAERLKGVDSTLKIQPAKLEDSAVYLCASSPIFGASGGGEQFFGPGTRLTVL.

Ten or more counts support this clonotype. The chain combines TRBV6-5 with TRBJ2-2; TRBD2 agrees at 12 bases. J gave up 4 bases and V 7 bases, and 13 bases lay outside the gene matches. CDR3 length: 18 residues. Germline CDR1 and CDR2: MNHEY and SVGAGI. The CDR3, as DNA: TGTGCCAGCACCCTACAGGCACTAGCGGGGGGTGTCACCGGGGAGCTGTTTTTT. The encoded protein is CASTLQALAGGVTGELFF.

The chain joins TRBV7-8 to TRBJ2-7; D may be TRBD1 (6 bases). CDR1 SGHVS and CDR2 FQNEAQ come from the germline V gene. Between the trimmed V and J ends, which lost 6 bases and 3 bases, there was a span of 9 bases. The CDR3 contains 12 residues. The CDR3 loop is CASSSQGYEQYF. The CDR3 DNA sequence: TGTGCCAGCAGTTCACAGGGCTACGAGCAGTACTTC. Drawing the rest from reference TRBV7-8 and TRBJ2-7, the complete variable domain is GAGVSQSPRYKVAKRGQDVALRCDPISGHVSLFWYQQALGQGPEFLTYFQNEAQLDKSGLPSDRFFAERPEGSVSTLKIQRTQQEDSAVYLCASSSQGYEQYFGPGTRLTVT.

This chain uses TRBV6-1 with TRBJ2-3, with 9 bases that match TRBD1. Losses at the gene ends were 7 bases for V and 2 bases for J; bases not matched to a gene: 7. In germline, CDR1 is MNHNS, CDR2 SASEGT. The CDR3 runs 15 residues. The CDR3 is CASTARDRVTDTQYF. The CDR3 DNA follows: TGTGCCAGCACAGCACGGGACAGGGTCACAGATACGCAGTATTTT.

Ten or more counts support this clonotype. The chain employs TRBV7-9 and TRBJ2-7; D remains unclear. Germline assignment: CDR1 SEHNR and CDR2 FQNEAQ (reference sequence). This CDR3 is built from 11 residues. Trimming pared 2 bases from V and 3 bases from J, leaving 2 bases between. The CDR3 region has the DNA TGTGCCAGCAGCTTATTCTACGAGCAGTACTTC. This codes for CASSLFYEQYF. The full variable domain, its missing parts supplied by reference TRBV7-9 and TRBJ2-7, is DTGVSQNPRHKITKRGQNVTFRCDPISEHNRLYWYRQTLGQGPEFLTYFQNEAQLEKSRLLSDRFSAERPKGSFSTLEIQRTEQGDSAMYLCASSLFYEQYFGPGTRLTVT.

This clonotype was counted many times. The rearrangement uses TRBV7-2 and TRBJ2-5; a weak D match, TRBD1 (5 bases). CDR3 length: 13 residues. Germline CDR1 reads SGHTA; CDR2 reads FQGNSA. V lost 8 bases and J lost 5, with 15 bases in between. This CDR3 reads CASLQTAAETQYF. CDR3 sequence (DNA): TGTGCCAGCCTTCAGACAGCCGCGGAGACCCAGTACTTC.

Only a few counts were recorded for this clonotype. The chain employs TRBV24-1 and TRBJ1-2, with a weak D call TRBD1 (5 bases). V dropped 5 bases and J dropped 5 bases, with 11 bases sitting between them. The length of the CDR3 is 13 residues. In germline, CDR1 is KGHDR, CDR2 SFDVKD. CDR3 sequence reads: CATSGAQEYGYTF. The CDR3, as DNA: TGTGCCACCAGTGGGGCACAGGAATATGGCTACACCTTC.

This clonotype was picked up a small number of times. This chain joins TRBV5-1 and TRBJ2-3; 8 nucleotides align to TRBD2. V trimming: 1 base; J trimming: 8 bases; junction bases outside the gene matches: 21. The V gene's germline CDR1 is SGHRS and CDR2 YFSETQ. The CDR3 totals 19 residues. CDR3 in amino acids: CASSLRGVSIAGLRGTQYF. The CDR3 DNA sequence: TGCGCCAGCAGCTTGCGCGGTGTTTCCATAGCGGGACTTAGGGGTACGCAGTATTTT.

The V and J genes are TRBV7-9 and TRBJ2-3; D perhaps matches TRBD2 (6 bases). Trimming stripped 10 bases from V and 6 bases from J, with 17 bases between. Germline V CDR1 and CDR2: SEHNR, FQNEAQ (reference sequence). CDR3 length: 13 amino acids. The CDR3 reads CANRRGTFDTQYF. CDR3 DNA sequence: TGTGCCAATAGACGGGGGACTTTCGATACGCAGTATTTT.

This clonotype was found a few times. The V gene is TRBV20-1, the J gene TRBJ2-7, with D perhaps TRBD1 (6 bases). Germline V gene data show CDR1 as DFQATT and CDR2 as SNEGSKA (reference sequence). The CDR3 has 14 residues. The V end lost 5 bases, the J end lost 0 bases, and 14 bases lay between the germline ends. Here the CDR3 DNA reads TGCAGTGCTTGGTGGTCGGACAGCTCCTACGAGCAGTACTTC. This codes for CSAWWSDSSYEQYF.

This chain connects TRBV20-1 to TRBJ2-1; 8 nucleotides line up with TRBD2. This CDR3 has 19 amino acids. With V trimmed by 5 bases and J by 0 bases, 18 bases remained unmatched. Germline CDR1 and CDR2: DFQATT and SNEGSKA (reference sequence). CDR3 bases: TGCAGTGCTCGAGGGGTTCGTTTTGGCGGGGGGAGCTCCTACAATGAGCAGTTCTTC. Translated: CSARGVRFGGGSSYNEQFF.

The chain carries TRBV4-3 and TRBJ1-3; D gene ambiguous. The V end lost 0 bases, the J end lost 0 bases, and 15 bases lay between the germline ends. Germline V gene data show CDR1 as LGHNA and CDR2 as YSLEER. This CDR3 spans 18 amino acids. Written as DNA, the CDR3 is TGCGCCAGCAGCCAAGAGGCCCTTGTGCCTCTCTCTGGAAACACCATATATTTT. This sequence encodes CASSQEALVPLSGNTIYF.

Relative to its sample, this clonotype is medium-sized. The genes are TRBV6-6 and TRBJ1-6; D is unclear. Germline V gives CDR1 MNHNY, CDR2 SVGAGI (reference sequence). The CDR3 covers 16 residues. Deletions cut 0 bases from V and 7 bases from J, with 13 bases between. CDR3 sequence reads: CASSYSGGRGNSPLHF. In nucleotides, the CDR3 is TGTGCCAGCAGTTACTCGGGAGGGAGAGGAAATTCACCCCTCCACTTT.

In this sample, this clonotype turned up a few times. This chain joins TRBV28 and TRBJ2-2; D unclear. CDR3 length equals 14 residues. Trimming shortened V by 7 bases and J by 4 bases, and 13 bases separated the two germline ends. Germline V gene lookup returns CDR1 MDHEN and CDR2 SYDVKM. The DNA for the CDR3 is TGTGCCAGCACCACACCCGGGTCCACCGGGGAGCTGTTTTTT. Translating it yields CASTTPGSTGELFF.

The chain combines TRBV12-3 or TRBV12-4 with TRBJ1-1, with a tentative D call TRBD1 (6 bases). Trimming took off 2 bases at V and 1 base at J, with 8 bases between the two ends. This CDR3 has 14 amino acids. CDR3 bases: TGTGCCAGCAGTTTACAGGGGAGGAACACTGAAGCTTTCTTT. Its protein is CASSLQGRNTEAFF.

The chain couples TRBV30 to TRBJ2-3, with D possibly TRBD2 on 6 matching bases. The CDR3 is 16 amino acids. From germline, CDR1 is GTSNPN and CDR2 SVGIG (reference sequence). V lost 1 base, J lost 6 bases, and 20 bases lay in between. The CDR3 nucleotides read TGTGCCTGGAGTGGGGGACTCCCGGCGAGGCGGGATACGCAGTATTTT. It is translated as CAWSGGLPARRDTQYF.

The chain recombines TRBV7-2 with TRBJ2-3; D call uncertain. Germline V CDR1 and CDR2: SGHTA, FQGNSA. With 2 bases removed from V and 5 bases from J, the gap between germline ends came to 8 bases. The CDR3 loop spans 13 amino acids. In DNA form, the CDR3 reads TGTGCCAGCAGCTTAATCAGAGGAGATACGCAGTATTTT. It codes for CASSLIRGDTQYF. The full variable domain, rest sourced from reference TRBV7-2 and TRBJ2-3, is GAGVSQSPSNKVTEKGKDVELRCDPISGHTALYWYRQSLGQGLEFLIYFQGNSAPDKSGLPSDRFSAERTGGSVSTLTIQRTQQEDSAVYLCASSLIRGDTQYFGPGTRLTVL.

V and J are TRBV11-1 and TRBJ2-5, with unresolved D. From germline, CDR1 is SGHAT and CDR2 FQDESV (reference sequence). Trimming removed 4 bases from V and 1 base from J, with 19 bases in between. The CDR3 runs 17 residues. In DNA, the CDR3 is TGTGCCAGCAGCTCGACGGTCCGGACGTATGTCCAAGAGACCCAGTACTTC. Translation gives CASSSTVRTYVQETQYF.

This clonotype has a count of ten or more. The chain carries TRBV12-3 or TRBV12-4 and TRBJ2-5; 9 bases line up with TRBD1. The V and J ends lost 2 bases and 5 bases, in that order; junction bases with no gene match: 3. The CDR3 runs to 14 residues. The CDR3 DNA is TGTGCCAGCAGTTTACGGGACAGGGTGGAGACCCAGTACTTC. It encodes CASSLRDRVETQYF.

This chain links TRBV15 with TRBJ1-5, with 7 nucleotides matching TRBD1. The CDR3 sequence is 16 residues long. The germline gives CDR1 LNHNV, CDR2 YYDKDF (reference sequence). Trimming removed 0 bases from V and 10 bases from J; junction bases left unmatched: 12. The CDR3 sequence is CATSRDRDRVFGPQHF. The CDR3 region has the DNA TGTGCCACCAGCAGAGACCGTGACAGGGTCTTTGGCCCCCAGCATTTT.

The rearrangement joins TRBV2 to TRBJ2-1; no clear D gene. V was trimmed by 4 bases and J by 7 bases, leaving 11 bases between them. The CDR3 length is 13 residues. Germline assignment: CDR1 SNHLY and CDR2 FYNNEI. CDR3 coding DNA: TGTGCCAGCAGTGTACCGTGGGGAAATGAGCAGTTCTTC. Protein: CASSVPWGNEQFF.

The CDR3 DNA reads TGTGCCAGCAGATACGCTAGCGGGAGAAGGAATGAGCAGTTCTTC. It specifies CASRYASGRRNEQFF. This rearrangement joins TRBV7-2 to TRBJ2-1, with 10 bases matching TRBD2. The V gene's germline CDR1 is SGHTA and CDR2 FQGNSA. This CDR3 has 15 residues. V lost 6 bases and J lost 7; bases outside the gene matches: 9. The entire variable domain, with the rest obtained from reference TRBV7-2 and TRBJ2-1, is as follows: GAGVSQSPSNKVTEKGKDVELRCDPISGHTALYWYRQSLGQGLEFLIYFQGNSAPDKSGLPSDRFSAERTGGSVSTLTIQRTQQEDSAVYLCASRYASGRRNEQFFGPGTRLTVL.

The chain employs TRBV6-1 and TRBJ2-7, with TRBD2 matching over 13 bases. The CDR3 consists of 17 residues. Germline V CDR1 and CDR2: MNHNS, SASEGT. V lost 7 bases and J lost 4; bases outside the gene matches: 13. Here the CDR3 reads CASTPGLAGVGFYEQYF. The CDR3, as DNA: TGTGCCAGCACCCCCGGACTAGCGGGAGTAGGATTTTACGAGCAGTACTTC.

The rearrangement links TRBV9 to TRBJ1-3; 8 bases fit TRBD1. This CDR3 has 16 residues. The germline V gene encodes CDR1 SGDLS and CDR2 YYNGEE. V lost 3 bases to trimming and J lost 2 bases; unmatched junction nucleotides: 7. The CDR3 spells CASSGPQGATGNTIYF. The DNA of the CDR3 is TGTGCCAGCAGCGGACCTCAGGGGGCTACTGGAAACACCATATATTTT.

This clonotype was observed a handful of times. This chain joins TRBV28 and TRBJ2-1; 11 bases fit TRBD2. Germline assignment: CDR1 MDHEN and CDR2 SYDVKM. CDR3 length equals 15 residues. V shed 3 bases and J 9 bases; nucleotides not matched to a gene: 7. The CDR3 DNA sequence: TGTGCCAGCAGTTTCTTAGCGGGGGGGCCGGGTGAGCAGTTCTTC. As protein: CASSFLAGGPGEQFF.

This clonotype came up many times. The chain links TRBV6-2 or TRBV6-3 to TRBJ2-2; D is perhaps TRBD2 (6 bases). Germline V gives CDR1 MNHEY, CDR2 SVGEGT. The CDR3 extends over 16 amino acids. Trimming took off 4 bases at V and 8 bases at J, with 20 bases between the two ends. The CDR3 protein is CASSFLSKGGKGELFF. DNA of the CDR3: TGTGCCAGCAGTTTCTTGTCCAAGGGCGGGAAAGGGGAGCTGTTTTTT.